The 18 T cell receptor beta chains below all came from one sample that was sequenced in a study of control samples from healthy donors and cancer patients. Repertoires were generated with immunoSEQ multiplex PCR, while TCRdb's copy carries only in-frame clones and drops some. The sample includes roughly 450,000 clones, about nine tenths seen only once; the top ten take around 6.8%. Source material: PBMCs. These receptor sequences come from a man between 40 and 49 years old with head and neck cancer.

The chain has TRBV7-2 and TRBJ2-5; D could derive from TRBD1 or TRBD2 (5 bases each). This CDR3 has 14 amino acids. Germline V gene lookup returns CDR1 SGHTA and CDR2 FQGNSA. Deletions cut 1 base from V and 9 bases from J, with 15 bases between. This CDR3 reads CASSLGLGAEAQYF. The CDR3 DNA sequence: TGTGCCAGCAGCTTAGGGTTAGGGGCGGAGGCCCAGTACTTC.

This clone has more than one count but fewer than ten. The chain has TRBV19 and TRBJ1-5, with D possibly matching TRBD1 (5 bases). The CDR3 length is 15 residues. The germline gives CDR1 LNHDA, CDR2 SQIVND (reference sequence). The germline V and J ends were trimmed by 1 base and 7 bases, with 14 bases remaining between them. CDR3 protein: CASSIGGRQGQPQHF. CDR3 DNA sequence: TGTGCCAGTAGTATAGGCGGCAGGCAGGGACAGCCCCAGCATTTT.

The chain links TRBV19 to TRBJ1-2; perhaps TRBD1 as D (5 bases). Trimming took 6 bases from V and 8 from J, leaving 19 bases between them. The CDR3 extends over 14 amino acids. Germline CDR1 and CDR2: LNHDA and SQIVND (reference sequence). The CDR3 loop is CASSEKRDSRGYTF. CDR3 bases: TGTGCCAGTAGCGAAAAGAGGGACTCAAGGGGCTACACCTTC.

The chain carries TRBV19 and TRBJ1-6; possibly TRBD1 for D (5 bases). The V gene's germline CDR1 is LNHDA and CDR2 SQIVND (reference sequence). The V end was cut by 4 bases, the J end by 4 bases, with 8 bases between. The CDR3 loop spans 14 amino acids. CDR3 in amino acids: CASSTGYYNSPLHF. CDR3 coding DNA: TGTGCCAGTAGTACAGGGTATTATAATTCACCCCTCCACTTT.

The chain carries TRBV18 and TRBJ1-1, with TRBD1 matching 9 bases. Germline V gene lookup returns CDR1 KGHSH and CDR2 LQKENI. V lost 2 bases to trimming and J lost 2 bases; unmatched junction nucleotides: 3. The CDR3 has 15 amino acids. The CDR3 sequence is CASSPGTGRNTEAFF. Here the CDR3 DNA reads TGTGCCAGCTCACCAGGGACAGGGCGAAACACTGAAGCTTTCTTT.

The chain is built from TRBV2 and TRBJ1-6; tentative D call: TRBD1 (6 bases). V shed 5 bases and J shed 6 bases, with 14 bases lying between them. CDR1 SNHLY and CDR2 FYNNEI come from the germline V gene. The CDR3 is 15 residues long. CDR3 amino acids: CASSRQAILNSPLHF. CDR3 sequence (DNA): TGTGCCAGCAGTAGACAGGCAATTCTTAATTCACCCCTCCACTTT.

The CDR3 DNA follows: TGTGCCAGTAGTATGAAAGGTCCCACCGGGGAGCTGTTTTTT. Translation: CASSMKGPTGELFF. The V gene is TRBV19, the J gene TRBJ2-2; the D is unclear. CDR1 is LNHDA and CDR2 is SQIVND in the germline V gene (reference sequence). Trimming removed 3 bases at V and 4 bases at J, with 9 bases between. The CDR3 sequence is 14 residues long.

The chain employs TRBV27 and TRBJ2-7; D possibly corresponds to TRBD1 (6 bases). The germline V gene has CDR1 MNHEY and CDR2 SMNVEV (reference sequence). V was shortened by 6 bases and J by 3 bases, with 15 bases between the two germline ends. The CDR3 loop spans 14 amino acids. CDR3: CASRTGNKVYEQYF. The DNA of the CDR3 is TGTGCCAGCAGGACAGGAAATAAGGTCTACGAGCAGTACTTC.

The V and J genes are TRBV5-1 and TRBJ2-2; D may be TRBD2 (6 bases). The CDR3 runs 16 residues. Germline V CDR1 and CDR2: SGHRS, YFSETQ. V gave up 0 bases and J gave up 0 bases, with 9 bases separating them. CDR3 in amino acids: CASSLVGGANTGELFF. DNA of the CDR3: TGCGCCAGCAGCTTGGTGGGGGGTGCGAACACCGGGGAGCTGTTTTTT.

The sample holds one count of this clone. This chain links TRBV12-5 with TRBJ2-1, with 7 bases lining up with TRBD2. Germline CDR1 LGHNT, CDR2 FRNRAP. CDR3 length equals 15 residues. V was clipped by 5 bases and J by 4 bases; unmatched bases: 8. The CDR3 is CASGMAGVGYNEQFF. CDR3 coding DNA: TGTGCTAGTGGTATGGCGGGGGTCGGGTACAATGAGCAGTTCTTC.

V usage is TRBV14 and J usage is TRBJ1-5; D is unresolved. Deletions cut 1 base from V and 6 bases from J, with 7 bases between. Germline values: CDR1 SGHDN, CDR2 FVKESK. The CDR3 consists of 13 residues. The CDR3 loop reads CASSQGVGQPQHF. The CDR3 nucleotides read TGTGCCAGCAGCCAAGGGGTCGGTCAGCCCCAGCATTTT.

The chain couples TRBV28 to TRBJ2-3, with D possibly being TRBD1 or TRBD2 (5 bases each). Germline lookup yields CDR1 MDHEN and CDR2 SYDVKM. Trimming cost V 4 bases and J 6 bases, with 17 bases left between them. The CDR3 consists of 15 residues. As DNA, the CDR3 is TGTGCCAGCAGTTCCCGGTCGGGGCGGTGGGATACGCAGTATTTT. It codes for CASSSRSGRWDTQYF.

This rearrangement joins TRBV28 to TRBJ1-1, with D unresolved. This CDR3 has 13 residues. Trimming stripped 1 base from V and 4 bases from J, with 7 bases between. Germline lookup yields CDR1 MDHEN and CDR2 SYDVKM. This CDR3 reads CASSLLGFTEAFF. In DNA form, the CDR3 reads TGTGCCAGCAGTTTATTGGGATTCACTGAAGCTTTCTTT. Combining the CDR3 with reference TRBV28 and TRBJ1-1 gives the whole variable domain DVKVTQSSRYLVKRTGEKVFLECVQDMDHENMFWYRQDPGLGLRLIYFSYDVKMKEKGDIPEGYSVSREKKERFSLILESASTNQTSMYLCASSLLGFTEAFFGQGTRLTVV.

The chain joins TRBV28 to TRBJ2-2, with no clear D. CDR1 and CDR2 from the germline V gene are MDHEN and SYDVKM. The CDR3 contains 16 residues. Trimming took off 5 bases at V and 3 bases at J, with 16 bases between the two ends. In DNA, the CDR3 is TGTGCCAGCAGTATCCGGCCGACTGCGTACACCGGGGAGCTGTTTTTT. This sequence encodes CASSIRPTAYTGELFF. The full variable domain, in which reference TRBV28 and TRBJ2-2 provide the parts outside the CDR3, is DVKVTQSSRYLVKRTGEKVFLECVQDMDHENMFWYRQDPGLGLRLIYFSYDVKMKEKGDIPEGYSVSREKKERFSLILESASTNQTSMYLCASSIRPTAYTGELFFGEGSRLTVL.

The V and J genes are TRBV7-2 and TRBJ2-2; TRBD2 matches at 7 bases. With 5 bases clipped from V and 5 bases from J, the junction kept 8 bases outside the gene matches. The CDR3 consists of 15 residues. CDR1 and CDR2 (germline): SGHTA, FQGNSA. As DNA, the CDR3 is TGTGCCAGCAGCATAGTTGGACTAGTTACCGGGGAGCTGTTTTTT. It specifies CASSIVGLVTGELFF. The full variable domain, completed using reference TRBV7-2 and TRBJ2-2, is GAGVSQSPSNKVTEKGKDVELRCDPISGHTALYWYRQSLGQGLEFLIYFQGNSAPDKSGLPSDRFSAERTGGSVSTLTIQRTQQEDSAVYLCASSIVGLVTGELFFGEGSRLTVL.

The chain employs TRBV5-1 and TRBJ2-5; possible D gene TRBD2, 6 bases. From germline, CDR1 is SGHRS and CDR2 YFSETQ. V dropped 4 bases and J dropped 0 bases, with 10 bases sitting between them. CDR3 length equals 14 residues. CDR3 DNA: TGCGCCAGCAGCGTCAGCGGGTACCAAGAGACCCAGTACTTC. It is translated as CASSVSGYQETQYF.

The chain has TRBV29-1 and TRBJ1-3; the D is unclear. CDR1 is SQVTM and CDR2 is ANQGSEA in the germline V gene. The CDR3 is 12 amino acids. V was cut by 6 bases and J by 1 base, with 7 bases left in between. Here the CDR3 DNA reads TGCAGCGTCGCCGTGTCTGGAAACACCATATATTTT. This translates into CSVAVSGNTIYF.

The chain has TRBV6-2 or TRBV6-3 and TRBJ2-2, with a possible D match to TRBD2 (6 bases). CDR3 length: 18 amino acids. The germline V gene has CDR1 MNHEY and CDR2 SVGEGT. V was trimmed by 4 bases and J by 4 bases, leaving 22 bases between them. CDR3 protein: CASSSPPRELGGTGELFF. CDR3 in DNA: TGTGCCAGCAGTTCACCACCCAGAGAGCTGGGGGGCACCGGGGAGCTGTTTTTT.